The TCR beta chain described here comes from a study of OX40 agonist ivuxolimab in advanced cancers. Background on the study: Recorded diagnoses for dose-escalation patients were hepatocellular carcinoma, melanoma, renal cell or head and neck cancer.

Generated by immunoSEQ multiplex PCR, the TCRdb table keeps only in-frame clones and is missing some. The table lists roughly 80,000 clones, around nine tenths of them singletons, with about 0.75% in the top ten. This clone was detected once. The investigators sampled blood at baseline, at cycle 4 day 1, and at cycle 7 day 1. This CDR3 region has 14 residues. Looked up from germline, CDR1 is SGHNT and CDR2 is YYREEE (reference sequence). V was shortened by 0 bases and J by 1 base, with 7 bases between the two germline ends. This clonotype originated in an adult with an advanced solid tumor such as melanoma, head and neck, liver or kidney cancer. This sample comprised CD4+ or CD8+ T cells sorted from blood, obtained in a trial of the OX40 agonist ivuxolimab. J is TRBJ1-1 and V is TRBV5-4; D not resolved. In DNA form, the CDR3 reads TGTGCCAGCAGCTTGGTAATGGGGAACACTGAAGCTTTCTTT. It yields the protein CASSLVMGNTEAFF.